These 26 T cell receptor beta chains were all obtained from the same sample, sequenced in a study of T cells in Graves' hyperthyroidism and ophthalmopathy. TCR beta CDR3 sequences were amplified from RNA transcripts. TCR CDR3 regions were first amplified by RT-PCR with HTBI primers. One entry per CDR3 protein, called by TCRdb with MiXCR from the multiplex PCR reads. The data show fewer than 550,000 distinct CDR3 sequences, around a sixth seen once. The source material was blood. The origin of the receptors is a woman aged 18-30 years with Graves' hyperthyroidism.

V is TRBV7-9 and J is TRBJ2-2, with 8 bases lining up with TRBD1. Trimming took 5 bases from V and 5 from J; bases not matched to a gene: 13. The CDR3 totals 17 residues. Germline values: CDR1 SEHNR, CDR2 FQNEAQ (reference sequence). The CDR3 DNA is TGTGCCAGCAGCGAACGACAGGGGCCCACGGGGACCGGGGAGCTGTTTTTT. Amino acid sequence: CASSERQGPTGTGELFF.

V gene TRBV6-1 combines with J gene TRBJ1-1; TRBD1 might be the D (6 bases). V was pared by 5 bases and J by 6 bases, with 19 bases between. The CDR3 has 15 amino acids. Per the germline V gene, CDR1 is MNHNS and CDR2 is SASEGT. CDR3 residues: CASSLKGEGIAEAFF. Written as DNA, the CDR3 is TGTGCCAGCAGTCTCAAGGGGGAAGGGATCGCTGAAGCTTTCTTT.

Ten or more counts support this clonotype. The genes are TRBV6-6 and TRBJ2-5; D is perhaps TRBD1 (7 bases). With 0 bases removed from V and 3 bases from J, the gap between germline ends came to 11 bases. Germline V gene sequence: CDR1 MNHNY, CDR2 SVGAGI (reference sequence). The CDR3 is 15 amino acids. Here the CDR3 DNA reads TGTGCCAGCAGTTACTCCGGCGGGACAGAAGAGACCCAGTACTTC. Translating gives CASSYSGGTEETQYF.

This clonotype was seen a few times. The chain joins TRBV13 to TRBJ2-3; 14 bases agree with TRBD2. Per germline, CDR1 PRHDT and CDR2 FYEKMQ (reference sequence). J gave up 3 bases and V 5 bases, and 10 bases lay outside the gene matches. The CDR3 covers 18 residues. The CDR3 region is CASSPGTSGSGTTDTQYF. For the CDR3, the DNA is TGTGCCAGCAGCCCCGGGACTAGCGGGAGTGGGACGACAGATACGCAGTATTTT.

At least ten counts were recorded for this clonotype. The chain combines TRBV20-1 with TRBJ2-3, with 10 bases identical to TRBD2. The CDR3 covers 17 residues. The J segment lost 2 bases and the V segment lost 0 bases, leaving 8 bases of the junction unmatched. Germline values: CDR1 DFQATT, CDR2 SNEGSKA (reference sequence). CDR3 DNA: TGCAGTGCTAGAGATCCGGCTAGCGGGAGTGTCACAGATACGCAGTATTTT. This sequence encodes CSARDPASGSVTDTQYF.

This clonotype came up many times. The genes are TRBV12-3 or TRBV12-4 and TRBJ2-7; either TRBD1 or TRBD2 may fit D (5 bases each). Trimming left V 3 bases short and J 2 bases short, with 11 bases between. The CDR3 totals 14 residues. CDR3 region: CASSLKGTPYEQYF. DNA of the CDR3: TGTGCCAGCAGTTTGAAGGGGACCCCCTACGAGCAGTACTTC.

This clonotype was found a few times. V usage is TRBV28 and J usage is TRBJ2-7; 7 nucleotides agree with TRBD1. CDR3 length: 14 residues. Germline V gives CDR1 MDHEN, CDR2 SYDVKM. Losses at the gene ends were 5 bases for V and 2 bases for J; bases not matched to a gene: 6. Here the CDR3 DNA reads TGTGCCAGCAGTAAAACAGGGGTACCCTACGAGCAGTACTTC. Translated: CASSKTGVPYEQYF.

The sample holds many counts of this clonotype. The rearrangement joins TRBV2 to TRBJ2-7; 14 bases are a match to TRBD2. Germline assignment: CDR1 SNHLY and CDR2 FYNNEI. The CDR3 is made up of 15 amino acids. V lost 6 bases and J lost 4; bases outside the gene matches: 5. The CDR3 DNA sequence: TGTGCCAGCAGCGACAGGACTAGCGGGAGGTACGAGCAGTACTTC. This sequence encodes CASSDRTSGRYEQYF. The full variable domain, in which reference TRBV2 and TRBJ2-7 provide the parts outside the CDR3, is EPEVTQTPSHQVTQMGQEVILRCVPISNHLYFYWYRQILGQKVEFLVSFYNNEISEKSEIFDDQFSVERPDGSNFTLKIRSTKLEDSAMYFCASSDRTSGRYEQYFGPGTRLTVT.

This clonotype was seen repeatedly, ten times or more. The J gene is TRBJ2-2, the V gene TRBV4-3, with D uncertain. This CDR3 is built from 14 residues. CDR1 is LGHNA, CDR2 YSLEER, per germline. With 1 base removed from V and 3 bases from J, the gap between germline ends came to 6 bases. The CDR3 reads CASSQGSYTGELFF. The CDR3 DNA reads TGCGCCAGCAGCCAAGGGAGTTACACCGGGGAGCTGTTTTTT.

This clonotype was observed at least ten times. The CDR3 here is CASSLSGKNYGYTF. CDR3 nucleotides: TGTGCCAGCAGTTTATCAGGGAAAAACTATGGCTACACCTTC. V gene TRBV28 combines with J gene TRBJ1-2; D perhaps matches TRBD1 (5 bases). V dropped 1 base and J dropped 2 bases, with 8 bases sitting between them. The length of the CDR3 is 14 residues. Looked up from germline, CDR1 is MDHEN and CDR2 is SYDVKM.

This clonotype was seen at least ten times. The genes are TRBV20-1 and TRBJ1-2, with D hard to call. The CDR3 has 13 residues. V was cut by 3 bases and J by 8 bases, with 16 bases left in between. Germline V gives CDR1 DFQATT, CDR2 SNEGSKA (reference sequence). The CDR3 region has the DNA TGCAGTGCTAGTGGCGTCGGATGGGGAGGCTACACCTTC. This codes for CSASGVGWGGYTF.

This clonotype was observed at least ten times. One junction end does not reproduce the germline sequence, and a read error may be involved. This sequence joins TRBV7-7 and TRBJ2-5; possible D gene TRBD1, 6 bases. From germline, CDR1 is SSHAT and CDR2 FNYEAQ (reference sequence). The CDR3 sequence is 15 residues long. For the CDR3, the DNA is TGTGCTAGCAGCTGGTTTAGCAACAGGGTGGAGACCCAGTACTTC. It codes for CASSWFSNRVETQYF.

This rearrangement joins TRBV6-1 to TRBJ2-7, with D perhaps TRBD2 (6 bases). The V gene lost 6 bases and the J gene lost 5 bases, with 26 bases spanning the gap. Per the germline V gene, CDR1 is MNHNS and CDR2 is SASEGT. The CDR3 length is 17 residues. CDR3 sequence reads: CASRRLGGEQPQDEQYF. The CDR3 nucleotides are TGTGCCAGCAGGAGGCTGGGGGGTGAACAGCCCCAGGACGAGCAGTACTTC.

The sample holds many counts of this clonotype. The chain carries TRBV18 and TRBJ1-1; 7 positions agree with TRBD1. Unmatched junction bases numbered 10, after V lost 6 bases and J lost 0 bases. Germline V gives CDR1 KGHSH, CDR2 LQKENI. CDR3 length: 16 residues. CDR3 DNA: TGTGCCAGCTCGATTGCACAGGGGCCCCTGAACACTGAAGCTTTCTTT. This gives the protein CASSIAQGPLNTEAFF.

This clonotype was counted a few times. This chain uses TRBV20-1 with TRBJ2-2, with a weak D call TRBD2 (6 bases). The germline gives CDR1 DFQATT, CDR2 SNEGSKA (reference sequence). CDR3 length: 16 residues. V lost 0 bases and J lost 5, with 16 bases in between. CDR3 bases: TGCAGTGCTAGAGATCATCTGGAGGGGTGGACCGGGGAGCTGTTTTTT. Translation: CSARDHLEGWTGELFF.

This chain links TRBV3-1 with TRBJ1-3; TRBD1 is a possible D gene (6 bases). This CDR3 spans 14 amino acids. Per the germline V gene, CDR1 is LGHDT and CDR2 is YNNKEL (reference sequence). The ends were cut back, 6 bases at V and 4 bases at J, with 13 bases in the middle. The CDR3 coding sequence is TGTGCCAGCAGTTACAGGGAAACGGGAAACACCATATATTTT. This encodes CASSYRETGNTIYF.

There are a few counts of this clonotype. The DNA for the CDR3 is TGCAGTGCTACATACCGGGACTACAGCACAGATACGCAGTATTTT. Protein product: CSATYRDYSTDTQYF. The chain carries TRBV20-1 and TRBJ2-3, with TRBD2 identical over 7 bases. V shed 4 bases and J 0 bases; nucleotides not matched to a gene: 7. The CDR3 runs 15 residues. Germline lookup yields CDR1 DFQATT and CDR2 SNEGSKA (reference sequence).

The CDR3: CASSRRGGEETQYF. The DNA of the CDR3 is TGTGCCAGCAGTCGGAGAGGGGGGGAAGAGACCCAGTACTTC. This chain connects TRBV6-1 to TRBJ2-5, with D perhaps TRBD2 (7 bases). V lost 5 bases and J 3 bases, leaving 13 bases between the germline ends. This CDR3 is 14 amino acids long. CDR1 and CDR2 (germline): MNHNS, SASEGT.

This chain's CDR3 is CASSLIPTGQGYEQFF. The CDR3 DNA follows: TGTGCCAGCAGCTTAATCCCGACAGGGCAGGGCTATGAGCAGTTCTTC. The V and J genes are TRBV5-6 and TRBJ2-1, with 7 bases lining up with TRBD1. The CDR3 is 16 amino acids. V dropped 2 bases and J dropped 8; count of bases not matched to a gene: 13. Germline loops: CDR1 SGHDT, CDR2 YYEEEE.

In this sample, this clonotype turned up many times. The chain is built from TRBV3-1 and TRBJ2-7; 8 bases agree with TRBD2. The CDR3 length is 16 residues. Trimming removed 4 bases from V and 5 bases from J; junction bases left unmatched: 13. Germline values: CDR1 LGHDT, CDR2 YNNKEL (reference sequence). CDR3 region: CASSPRAGTRDDEQYF. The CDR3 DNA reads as TGTGCCAGCAGCCCCCGGGCCGGGACTAGGGATGACGAGCAGTACTTC.

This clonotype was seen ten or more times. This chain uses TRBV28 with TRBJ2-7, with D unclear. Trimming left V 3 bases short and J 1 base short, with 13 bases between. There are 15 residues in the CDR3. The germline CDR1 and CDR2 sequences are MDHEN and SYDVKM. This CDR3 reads CASSFGFLRSYEQYF. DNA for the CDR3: TGTGCCAGCAGTTTCGGGTTTCTTCGGTCCTACGAGCAGTACTTC.

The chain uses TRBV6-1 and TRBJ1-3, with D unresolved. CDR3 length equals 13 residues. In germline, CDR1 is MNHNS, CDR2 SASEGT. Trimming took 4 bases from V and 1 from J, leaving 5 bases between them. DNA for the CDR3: TGTGCCAGCAGTGTTGGGTCTGGAAACACCATATATTTT. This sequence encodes CASSVGSGNTIYF.

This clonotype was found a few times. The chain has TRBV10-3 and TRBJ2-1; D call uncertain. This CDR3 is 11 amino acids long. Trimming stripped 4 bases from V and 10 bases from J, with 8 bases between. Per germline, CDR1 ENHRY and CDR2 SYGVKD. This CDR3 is CAISVGPEQFF. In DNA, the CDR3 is TGTGCCATCAGTGTGGGTCCAGAGCAGTTCTTC.

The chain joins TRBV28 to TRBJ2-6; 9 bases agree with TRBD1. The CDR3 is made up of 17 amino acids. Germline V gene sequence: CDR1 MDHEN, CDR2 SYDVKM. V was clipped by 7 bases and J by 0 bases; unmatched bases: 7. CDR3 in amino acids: CASTTTGGSSGANVLTF. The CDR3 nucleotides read TGTGCCAGCACCACGACAGGGGGGAGCTCTGGGGCCAACGTCCTGACTTTC.

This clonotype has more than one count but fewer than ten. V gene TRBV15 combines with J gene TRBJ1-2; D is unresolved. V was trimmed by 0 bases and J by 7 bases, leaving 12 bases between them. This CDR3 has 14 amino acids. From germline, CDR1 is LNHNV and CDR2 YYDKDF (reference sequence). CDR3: CATSRDGRRTGYTF. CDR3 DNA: TGTGCCACCAGCAGAGATGGGAGACGGACTGGCTACACCTTC.

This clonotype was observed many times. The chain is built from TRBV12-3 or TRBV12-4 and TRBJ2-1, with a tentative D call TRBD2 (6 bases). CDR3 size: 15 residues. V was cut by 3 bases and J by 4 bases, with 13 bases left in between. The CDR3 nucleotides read TGTGCCAGCAGTTTGCGTAGCGGAGAATACAATGAGCAGTTCTTC. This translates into CASSLRSGEYNEQFF.